The table lists the clone carrying this TCR beta chain with many counts. What it binds is not known. The data originate from a study of CD8 T cells in ankylosing spondylitis. One entry per CDR3 protein, called by TCRdb with MiXCR from the 5' RACE reads. The table lists fewer than 50,000 distinct CDR3 sequences, around 10% of them singletons. Findings of the study overall: A TCR beta motif of several highly homologous variants appeared characteristic of ankylosing spondylitis blood.

With V trimmed by 0 bases and J by 3 bases, 4 bases remained unmatched. The CDR3 has 17 amino acids. Per the germline V gene, CDR1 is LGHNA and CDR2 is YNFKEQ. The sample comprised blood, either unsorted or a sorted T cell fraction (not recorded which). The source of this sequence is a male donor with ankylosing spondylitis or in good health (not recorded which). The gene calls are TRBV4-2 and TRBJ1-3, with 11 bases identical to TRBD1. CDR3 sequence (DNA): TGTGCCAGCAGCCAAGACGGACAGGGGGCGATTGGAAACACCATATATTTT. Its protein is CASSQDGQGAIGNTIYF.